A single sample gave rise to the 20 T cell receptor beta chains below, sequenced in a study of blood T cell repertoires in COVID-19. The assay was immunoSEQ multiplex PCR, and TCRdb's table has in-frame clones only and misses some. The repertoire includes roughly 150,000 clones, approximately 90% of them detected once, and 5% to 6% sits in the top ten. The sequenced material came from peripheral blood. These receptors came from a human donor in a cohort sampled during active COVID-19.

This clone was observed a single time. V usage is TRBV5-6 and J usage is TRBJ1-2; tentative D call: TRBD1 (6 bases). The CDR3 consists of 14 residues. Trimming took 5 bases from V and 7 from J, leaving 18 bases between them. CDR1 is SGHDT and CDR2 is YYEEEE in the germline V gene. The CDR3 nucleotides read TGTGCCAGCAGGCTGCCTTGGGGGGGCTCTGGCTACACCTTC. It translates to CASRLPWGGSGYTF. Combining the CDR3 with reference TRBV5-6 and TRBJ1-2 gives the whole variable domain DAGVTQSPTHLIKTRGQQVTLRCSPKSGHDTVSWYQQALGQGPQFIFQYYEEEERQRGNFPDRFSGHQFPNYSSELNVNALLLGDSALYLCASRLPWGGSGYTFGSGTRLTVV.

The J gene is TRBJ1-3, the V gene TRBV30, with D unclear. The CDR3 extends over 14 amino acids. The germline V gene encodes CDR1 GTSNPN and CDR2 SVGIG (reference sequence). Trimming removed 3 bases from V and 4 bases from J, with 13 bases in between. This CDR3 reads CAWSSEVEGNTIYF. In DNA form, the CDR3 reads TGTGCCTGGAGCTCCGAGGTGGAAGGAAACACCATATATTTT.

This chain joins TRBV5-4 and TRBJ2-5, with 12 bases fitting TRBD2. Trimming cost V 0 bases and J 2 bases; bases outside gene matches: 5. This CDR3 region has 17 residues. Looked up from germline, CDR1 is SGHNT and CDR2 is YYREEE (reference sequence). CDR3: CASSLGRLAGDQETQYF. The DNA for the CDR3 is TGTGCCAGCAGCTTGGGAAGACTAGCGGGGGATCAAGAGACCCAGTACTTC.

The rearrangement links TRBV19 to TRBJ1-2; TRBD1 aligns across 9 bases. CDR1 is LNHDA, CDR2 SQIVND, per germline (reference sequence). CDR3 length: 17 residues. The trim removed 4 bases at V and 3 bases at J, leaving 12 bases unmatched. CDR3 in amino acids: CASSTSPGTGYDYGYTF. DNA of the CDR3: TGTGCCAGTAGTACTAGCCCCGGGACAGGGTACGACTATGGCTACACCTTC.

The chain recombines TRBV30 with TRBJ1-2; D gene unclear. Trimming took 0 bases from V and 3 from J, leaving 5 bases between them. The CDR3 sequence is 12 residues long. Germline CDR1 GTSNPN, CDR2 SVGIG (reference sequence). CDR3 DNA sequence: TGTGCCTGGAGTGTCGGGGACTATGGCTACACCTTC. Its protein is CAWSVGDYGYTF.

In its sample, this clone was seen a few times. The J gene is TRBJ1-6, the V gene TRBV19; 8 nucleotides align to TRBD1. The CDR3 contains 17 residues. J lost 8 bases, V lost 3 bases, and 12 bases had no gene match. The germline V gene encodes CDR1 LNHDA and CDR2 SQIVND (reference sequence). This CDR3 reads CASSIRTGLPTDSPLHF. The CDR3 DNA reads TGTGCCAGTAGTATCCGGACAGGGCTCCCAACAGATTCACCCCTCCACTTT.

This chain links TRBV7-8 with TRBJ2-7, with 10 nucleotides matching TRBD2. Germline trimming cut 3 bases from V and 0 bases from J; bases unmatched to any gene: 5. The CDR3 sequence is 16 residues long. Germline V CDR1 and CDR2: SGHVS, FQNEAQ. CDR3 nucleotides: TGTGCCAGCAGCTTGCTAGCGGGAGACAGCTCCTACGAGCAGTACTTC. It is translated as CASSLLAGDSSYEQYF.

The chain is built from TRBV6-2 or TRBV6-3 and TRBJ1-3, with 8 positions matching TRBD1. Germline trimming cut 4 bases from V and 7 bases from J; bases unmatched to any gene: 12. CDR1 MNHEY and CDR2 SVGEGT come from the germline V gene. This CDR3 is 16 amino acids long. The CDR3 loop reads CASSSPQGAEGNTIYF. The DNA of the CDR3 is TGTGCCAGCAGTTCCCCTCAGGGGGCAGAAGGGAACACCATATATTTT.

The chain's CDR3 is CASTPGMTYEQYF. CDR3 nucleotide sequence: TGTGCCAGCACCCCGGGGATGACCTACGAGCAGTACTTC. The chain joins TRBV28 to TRBJ2-7; TRBD2 is a possible D gene (5 bases). The V gene lost 7 bases and the J gene lost 2 bases, with 12 bases spanning the gap. CDR1 is MDHEN and CDR2 is SYDVKM in the germline V gene. This CDR3 is built from 13 residues.

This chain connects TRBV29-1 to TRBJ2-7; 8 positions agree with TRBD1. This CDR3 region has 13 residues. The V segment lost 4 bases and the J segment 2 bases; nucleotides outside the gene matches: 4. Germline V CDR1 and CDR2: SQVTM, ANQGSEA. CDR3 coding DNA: TGCAGCGTTGGGAAACAGGGGGCCTACGAGCAGTACTTC. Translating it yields CSVGKQGAYEQYF.

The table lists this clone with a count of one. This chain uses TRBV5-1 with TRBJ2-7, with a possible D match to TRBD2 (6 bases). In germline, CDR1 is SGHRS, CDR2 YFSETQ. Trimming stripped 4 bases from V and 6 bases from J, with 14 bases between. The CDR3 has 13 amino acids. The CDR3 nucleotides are TGCGCCAGCAGCCCATTGTTCGGGGGCGAGCAGTACTTC. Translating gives CASSPLFGGEQYF.

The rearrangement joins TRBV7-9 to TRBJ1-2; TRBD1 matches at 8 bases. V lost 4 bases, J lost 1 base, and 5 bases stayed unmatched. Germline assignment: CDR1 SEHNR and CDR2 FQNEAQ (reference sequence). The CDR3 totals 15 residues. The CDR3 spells CASSSGGAGNYGYTF. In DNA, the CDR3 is TGTGCCAGCAGCTCAGGGGGCGCGGGTAACTATGGCTACACCTTC.

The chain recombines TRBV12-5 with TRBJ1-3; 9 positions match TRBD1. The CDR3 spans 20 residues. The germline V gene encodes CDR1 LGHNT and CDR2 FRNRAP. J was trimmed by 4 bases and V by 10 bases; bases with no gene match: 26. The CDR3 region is CATNQGPGQGRILEGNTIYF. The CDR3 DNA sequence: TGTGCTACCAACCAAGGCCCGGGACAGGGAAGGATATTGGAAGGAAACACCATATATTTT.

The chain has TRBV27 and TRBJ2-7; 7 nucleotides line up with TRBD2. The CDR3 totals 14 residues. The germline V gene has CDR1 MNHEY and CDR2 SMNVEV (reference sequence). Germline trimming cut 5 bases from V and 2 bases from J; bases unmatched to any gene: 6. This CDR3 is CASSMLAEAYEQYF. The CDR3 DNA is TGTGCCAGCAGTATGCTAGCGGAGGCCTACGAGCAGTACTTC.

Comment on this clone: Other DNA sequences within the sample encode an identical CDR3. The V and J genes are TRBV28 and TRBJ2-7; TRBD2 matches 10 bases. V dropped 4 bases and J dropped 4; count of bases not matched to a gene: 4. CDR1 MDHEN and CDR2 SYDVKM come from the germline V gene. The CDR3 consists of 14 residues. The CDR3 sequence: CASSSASGSYEQYF. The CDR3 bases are TGTGCCAGCAGTTCGGCTAGCGGGAGTTACGAGCAGTACTTC.

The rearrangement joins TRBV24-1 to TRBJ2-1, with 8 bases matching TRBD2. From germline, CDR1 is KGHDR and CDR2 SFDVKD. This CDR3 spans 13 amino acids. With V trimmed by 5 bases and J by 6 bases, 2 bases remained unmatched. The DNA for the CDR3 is TGTGCCACCAGTGCCGGGGGGGCCAATGAGCAGTTCTTC. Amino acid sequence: CATSAGGANEQFF.

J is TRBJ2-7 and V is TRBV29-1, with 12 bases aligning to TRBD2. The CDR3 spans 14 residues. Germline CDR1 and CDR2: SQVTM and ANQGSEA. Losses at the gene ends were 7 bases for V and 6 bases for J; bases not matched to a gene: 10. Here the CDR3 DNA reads TGCAGCGCTGTGTTGACTAGCGGGAGCTCCGAGCAGTACTTC. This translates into CSAVLTSGSSEQYF.

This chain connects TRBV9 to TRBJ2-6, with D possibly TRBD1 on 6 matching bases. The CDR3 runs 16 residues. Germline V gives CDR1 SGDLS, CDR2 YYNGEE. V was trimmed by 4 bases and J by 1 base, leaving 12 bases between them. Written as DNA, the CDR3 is TGTGCCAGCAGCCTCCCAGGGGCATCTGGGGCCAACGTCCTGACTTTC. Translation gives CASSLPGASGANVLTF.

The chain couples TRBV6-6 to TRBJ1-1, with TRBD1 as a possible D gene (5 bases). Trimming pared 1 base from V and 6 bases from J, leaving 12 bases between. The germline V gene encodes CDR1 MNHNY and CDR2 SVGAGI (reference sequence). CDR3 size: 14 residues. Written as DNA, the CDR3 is TGTGCCAGCAGTTACTTCACCCAGGGCGCTGAAGCTTTCTTT. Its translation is CASSYFTQGAEAFF.

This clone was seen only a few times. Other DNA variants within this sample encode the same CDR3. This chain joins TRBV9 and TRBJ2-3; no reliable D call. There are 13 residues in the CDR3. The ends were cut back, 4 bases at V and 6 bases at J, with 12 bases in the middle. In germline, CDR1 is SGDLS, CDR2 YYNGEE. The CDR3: CASSPPEADTQYF. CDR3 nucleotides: TGTGCCAGCAGCCCACCAGAAGCGGATACGCAGTATTTT. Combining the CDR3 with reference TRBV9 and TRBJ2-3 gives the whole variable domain DSGVTQTPKHLITATGQRVTLRCSPRSGDLSVYWYQQSLDQGLQFLIQYYNGEERAKGNILERFSAQQFPDLHSELNLSSLELGDSALYFCASSPPEADTQYFGPGTRLTVL.